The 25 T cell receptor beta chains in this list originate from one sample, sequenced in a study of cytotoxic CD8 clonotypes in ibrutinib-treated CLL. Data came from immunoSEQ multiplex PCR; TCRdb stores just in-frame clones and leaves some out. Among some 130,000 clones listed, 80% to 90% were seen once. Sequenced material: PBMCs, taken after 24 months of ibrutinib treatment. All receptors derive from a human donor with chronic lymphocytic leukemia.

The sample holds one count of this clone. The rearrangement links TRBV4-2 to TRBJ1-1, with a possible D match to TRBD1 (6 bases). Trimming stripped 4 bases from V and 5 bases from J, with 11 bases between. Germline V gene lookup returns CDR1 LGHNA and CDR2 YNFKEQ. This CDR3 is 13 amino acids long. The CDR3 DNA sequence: TGTGCCAGCAGCCGGGCAGGGGTGACTGAAGCTTTCTTT. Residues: CASSRAGVTEAFF.

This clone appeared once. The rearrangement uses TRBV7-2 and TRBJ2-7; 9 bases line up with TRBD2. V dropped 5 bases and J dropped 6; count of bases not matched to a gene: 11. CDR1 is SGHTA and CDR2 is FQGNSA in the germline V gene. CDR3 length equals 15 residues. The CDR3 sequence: CASSPLAGSTGEQYF. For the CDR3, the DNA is TGTGCCAGCAGCCCCCTAGCGGGGTCGACGGGCGAGCAGTACTTC.

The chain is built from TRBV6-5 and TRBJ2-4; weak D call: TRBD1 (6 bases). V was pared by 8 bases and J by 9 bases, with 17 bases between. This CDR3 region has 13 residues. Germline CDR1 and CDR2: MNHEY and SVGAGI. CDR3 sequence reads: CASGKIQGTIQYF. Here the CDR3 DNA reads TGTGCCAGCGGCAAAATACAGGGAACCATTCAGTACTTC.

The CDR3 sequence: CASSRDRANTEAFF. Here the CDR3 DNA reads TGTGCCAGCAGTCGGGACAGGGCAAACACTGAAGCTTTCTTT. The chain employs TRBV6-5 and TRBJ1-1, with 9 nucleotides matching TRBD1. CDR1 MNHEY and CDR2 SVGAGI come from the germline V gene. The CDR3 sequence is 14 residues long. Unmatched junction bases numbered 3, after V lost 5 bases and J lost 2 bases.

CDR3 in amino acids: CASSLTGVSHTEAFF. Written as DNA, the CDR3 is TGTGCCAGCAGTTTAACCGGGGTATCGCACACTGAAGCTTTCTTT. V gene TRBV28 combines with J gene TRBJ1-1; D uncertain. In germline, CDR1 is MDHEN, CDR2 SYDVKM. CDR3 size: 15 residues. V was shortened by 2 bases and J by 3 bases, with 13 bases between the two germline ends. The whole variable domain, remainder taken from reference TRBV28 and TRBJ1-1, is DVKVTQSSRYLVKRTGEKVFLECVQDMDHENMFWYRQDPGLGLRLIYFSYDVKMKEKGDIPEGYSVSREKKERFSLILESASTNQTSMYLCASSLTGVSHTEAFFGQGTRLTVV.

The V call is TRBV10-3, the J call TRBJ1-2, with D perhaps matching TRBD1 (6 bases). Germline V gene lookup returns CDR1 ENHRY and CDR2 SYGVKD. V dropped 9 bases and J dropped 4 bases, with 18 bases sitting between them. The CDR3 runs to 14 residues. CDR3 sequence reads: CAIQGQPQAYGYTF. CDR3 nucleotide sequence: TGTGCCATTCAGGGGCAGCCACAAGCCTATGGCTACACCTTC.

The CDR3 bases are TGTGCCAGCAGTTTAAGTAGGGGACTACCGTCCTACGAGCAGTACTTC. Translated: CASSLSRGLPSYEQYF. V gene TRBV27 combines with J gene TRBJ2-7; 7 positions agree with TRBD2. Unmatched junction bases numbered 8, after V lost 2 bases and J lost 1 base. This CDR3 is 16 amino acids long. The germline gives CDR1 MNHEY, CDR2 SMNVEV (reference sequence).

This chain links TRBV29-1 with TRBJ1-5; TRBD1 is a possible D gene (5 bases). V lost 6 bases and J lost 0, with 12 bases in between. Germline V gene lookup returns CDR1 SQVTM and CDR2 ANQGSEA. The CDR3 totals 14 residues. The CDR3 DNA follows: TGCAGCGTGGGGGGGACTAATAGCAATCAGCCCCAGCATTTT. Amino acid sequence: CSVGGTNSNQPQHF.

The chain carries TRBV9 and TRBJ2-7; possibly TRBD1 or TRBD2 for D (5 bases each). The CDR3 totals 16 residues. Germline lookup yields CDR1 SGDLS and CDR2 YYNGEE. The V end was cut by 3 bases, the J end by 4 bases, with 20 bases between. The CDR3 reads CASSAQNSGGGYEQYF. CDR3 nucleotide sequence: TGTGCCAGCAGCGCACAAAATTCTGGGGGTGGGTACGAGCAGTACTTC.

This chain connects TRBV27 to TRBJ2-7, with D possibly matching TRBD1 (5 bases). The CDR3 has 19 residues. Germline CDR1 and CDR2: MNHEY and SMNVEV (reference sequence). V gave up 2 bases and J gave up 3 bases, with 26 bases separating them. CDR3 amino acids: CASSLEETAPHPHNYEQYF. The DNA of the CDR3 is TGTGCCAGCAGTTTAGAGGAGACAGCGCCTCATCCTCACAACTACGAGCAGTACTTC.

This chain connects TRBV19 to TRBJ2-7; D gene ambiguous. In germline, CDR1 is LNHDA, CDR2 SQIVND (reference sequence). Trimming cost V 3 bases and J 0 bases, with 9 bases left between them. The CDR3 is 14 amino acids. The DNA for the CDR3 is TGTGCCAGTAGTATGATCGACCGCTCCTACGAGCAGTACTTC. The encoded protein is CASSMIDRSYEQYF.

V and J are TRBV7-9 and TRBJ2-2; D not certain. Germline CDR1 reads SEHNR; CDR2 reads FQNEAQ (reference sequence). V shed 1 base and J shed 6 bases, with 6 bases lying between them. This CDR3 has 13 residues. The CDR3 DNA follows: TGTGCCAGCAGCTTAGACCCCCCCGGGGAGCTGTTTTTT. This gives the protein CASSLDPPGELFF.

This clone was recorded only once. In nucleotides, the CDR3 is TGTGCCAGTAGTAGCTACTCTCGACTAGCGCGGGTTCTAGATACGCAGTATTTT. As protein: CASSSYSRLARVLDTQYF. This chain connects TRBV19 to TRBJ2-3; TRBD2 agrees at 8 bases. This CDR3 is 18 amino acids long. Germline assignment: CDR1 LNHDA and CDR2 SQIVND (reference sequence). The trim removed 4 bases at V and 5 bases at J, leaving 17 bases unmatched.

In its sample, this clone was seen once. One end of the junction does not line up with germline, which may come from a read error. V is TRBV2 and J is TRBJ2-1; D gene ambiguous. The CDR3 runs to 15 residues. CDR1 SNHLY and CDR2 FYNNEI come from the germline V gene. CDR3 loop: CASSEVVNSYNEQFF. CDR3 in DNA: TGTGCCAGCAGCGAAGTGGTAAACTCCTACAATGAGCAGTTCTTC.

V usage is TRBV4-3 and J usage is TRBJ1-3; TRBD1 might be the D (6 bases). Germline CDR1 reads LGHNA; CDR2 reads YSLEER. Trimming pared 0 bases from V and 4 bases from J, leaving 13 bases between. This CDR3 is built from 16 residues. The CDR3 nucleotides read TGCGCCAGCAGCCAAGACGACAGGCTGGGAGGAAACACCATATATTTT. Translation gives CASSQDDRLGGNTIYF.

The CDR3 DNA is TGCAGCGTTGAAATGGTACAGGGAGAGACCCAGTACTTC. The encoded protein is CSVEMVQGETQYF. V and J are TRBV29-1 and TRBJ2-5; the D gene is possibly TRBD1 (6 bases). This CDR3 region has 13 residues. V lost 2 bases, J lost 4 bases, and 11 bases lay in between. In germline, CDR1 is SQVTM, CDR2 ANQGSEA.

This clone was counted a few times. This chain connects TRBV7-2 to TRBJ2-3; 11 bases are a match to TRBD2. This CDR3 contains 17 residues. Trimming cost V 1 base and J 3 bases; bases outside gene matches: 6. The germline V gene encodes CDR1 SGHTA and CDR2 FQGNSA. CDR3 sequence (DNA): TGTGCCAGCAGCTTAGGCGTAGCGGGAGGGTCGACAGATACGCAGTATTTT. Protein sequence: CASSLGVAGGSTDTQYF.

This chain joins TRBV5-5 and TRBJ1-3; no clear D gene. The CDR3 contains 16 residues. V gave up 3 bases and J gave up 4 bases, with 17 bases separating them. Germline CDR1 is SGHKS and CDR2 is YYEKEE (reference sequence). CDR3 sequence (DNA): TGTGCCAGCAGCTCGCCCACCTCAGGTCCAGGAAACACCATATATTTT. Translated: CASSSPTSGPGNTIYF.

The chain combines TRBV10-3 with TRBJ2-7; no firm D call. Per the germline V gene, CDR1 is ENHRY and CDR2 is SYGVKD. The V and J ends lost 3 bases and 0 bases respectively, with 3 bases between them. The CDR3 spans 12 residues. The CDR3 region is CAISENSYEQYF. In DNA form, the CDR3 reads TGTGCCATCAGTGAAAACTCCTACGAGCAGTACTTC.

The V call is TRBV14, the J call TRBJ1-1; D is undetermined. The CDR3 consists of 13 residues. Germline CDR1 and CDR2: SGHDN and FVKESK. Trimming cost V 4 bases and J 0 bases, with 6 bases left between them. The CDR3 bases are TGTGCCAGCAGCCCCTCCATGAACACTGAAGCTTTCTTT. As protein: CASSPSMNTEAFF.

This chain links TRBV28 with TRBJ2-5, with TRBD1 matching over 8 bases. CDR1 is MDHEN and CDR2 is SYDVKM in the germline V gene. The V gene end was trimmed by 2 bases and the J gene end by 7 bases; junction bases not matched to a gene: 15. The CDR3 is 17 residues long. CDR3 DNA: TGTGCCAGCAGTTTACAGCCTTTAACGACAGGGGAAGTGACCCAGTACTTC. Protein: CASSLQPLTTGEVTQYF.

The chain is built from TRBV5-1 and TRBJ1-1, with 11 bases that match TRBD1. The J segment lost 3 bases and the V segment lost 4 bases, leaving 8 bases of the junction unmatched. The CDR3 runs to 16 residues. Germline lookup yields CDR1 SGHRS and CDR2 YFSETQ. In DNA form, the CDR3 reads TGCGCCAGCAGCCCCGGACAGGGGGCAGGATACACTGAAGCTTTCTTT. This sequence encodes CASSPGQGAGYTEAFF.

For the CDR3, the DNA is TGCGCCAGCAGCCAAGAATTCGAGAGTCAGCCCCAGCATTTT. This gives the protein CASSQEFESQPQHF. The chain couples TRBV4-3 to TRBJ1-5; D unresolved. V gave up 0 bases and J gave up 6 bases, with 9 bases separating them. Germline V gene lookup returns CDR1 LGHNA and CDR2 YSLEER. CDR3 length equals 14 residues.

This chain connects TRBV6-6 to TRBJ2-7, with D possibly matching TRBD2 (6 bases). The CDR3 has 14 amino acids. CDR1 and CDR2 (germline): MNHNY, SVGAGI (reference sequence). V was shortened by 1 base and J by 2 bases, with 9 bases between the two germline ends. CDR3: CASSYYGGTYEQYF. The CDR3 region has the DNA TGTGCCAGCAGTTACTACGGCGGGACCTACGAGCAGTACTTC.

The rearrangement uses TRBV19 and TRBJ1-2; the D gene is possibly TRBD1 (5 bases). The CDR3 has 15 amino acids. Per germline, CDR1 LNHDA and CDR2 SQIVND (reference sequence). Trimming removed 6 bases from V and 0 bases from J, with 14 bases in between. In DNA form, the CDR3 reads TGTGCCAGTAGCAGGGTTTCCTCTTCTAACTATGGCTACACCTTC. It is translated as CASSRVSSSNYGYTF.